This TCR beta chain was recovered during a study of Graves' ophthalmopathy and Graves' hyperthyroidism. Transcripts of RNA were the source for amplifying TCR beta CDR3 regions. Investigators did first-round RT-PCR with HTBI primers, then second-round multiplex PCR. Using its own MiXCR run on the multiplex PCR reads, TCRdb lists one record per CDR3 protein. The sample has about 220,000 distinct CDR3 sequences; 20% to 25% are singletons. Pregnant or lactating patients and those with other autoimmune diseases or uncontrolled infections were excluded. V was clipped by 0 bases and J by 3 bases, with 12 bases between them. Germline V gene lookup returns CDR1 MGHRA and CDR2 YSYEKL. The CDR3 is 15 residues long.

Sequencing was done on a sample of peripheral blood. The chain has TRBV4-1 and TRBJ2-7; D is unclear. This receptor was taken from a woman between 45 and 65 years old with Graves' ophthalmopathy. CDR3 residues: CASSQDQQYFYEQYF. CDR3 bases: TGCGCCAGCAGCCAAGATCAACAGTATTTCTACGAGCAGTACTTC.